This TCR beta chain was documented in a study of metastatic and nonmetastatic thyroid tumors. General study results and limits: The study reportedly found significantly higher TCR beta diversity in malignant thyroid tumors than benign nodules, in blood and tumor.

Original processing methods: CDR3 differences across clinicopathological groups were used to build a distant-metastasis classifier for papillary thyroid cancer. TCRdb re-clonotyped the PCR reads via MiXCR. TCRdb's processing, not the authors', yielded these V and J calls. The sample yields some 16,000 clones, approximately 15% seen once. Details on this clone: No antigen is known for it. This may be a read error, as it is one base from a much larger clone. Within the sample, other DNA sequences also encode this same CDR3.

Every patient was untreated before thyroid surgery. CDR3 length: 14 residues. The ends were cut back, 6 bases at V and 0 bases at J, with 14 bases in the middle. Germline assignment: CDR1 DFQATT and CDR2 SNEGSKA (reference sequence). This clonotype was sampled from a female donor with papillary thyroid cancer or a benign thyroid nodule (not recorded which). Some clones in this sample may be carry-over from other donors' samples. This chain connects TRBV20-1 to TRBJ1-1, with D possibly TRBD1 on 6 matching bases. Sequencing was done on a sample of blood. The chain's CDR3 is CSARSGAMNTEAFF. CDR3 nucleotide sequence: TGCAGTGCCAGATCGGGGGCGATGAACACTGAAGCTTTCTTT.